This T cell receptor (beta chain) was documented in a study of regulatory T cells in long-lasting Graves disease. The time point is: newly diagnosed GD, antithyroid drugs for less than 3 months. Extracted RNA from PBMCs served as the source of the TCR library. Arm-PCR of CDR3 regions with iRepertoire HTBI primers generated TCR beta libraries. One entry per CDR3 protein, called by TCRdb with MiXCR from the multiplex PCR reads. This sample yields 400,000 to 550,000 distinct CDR3 sequences, of which roughly 17% are seen a single time; about a quarter belongs to the top ten. The V end lost 4 bases, the J end lost 6 bases, and 18 bases lay between the germline ends. The CDR3 runs to 15 residues. CDR1 is MNHNS, CDR2 SASEGT, per germline. Note on this clonotype: Antigen unknown.

Study-wide findings and caveats: Patients with persistent disease showed a bias toward TRBV28, TRBJ1-2 and TRBJ2-5.

The same data also went into a second study, on T cells in Graves' hyperthyroidism and ophthalmopathy. From that study: Exclusion criteria comprised uncontrolled infection, other autoimmune disease, pregnancy or lactation. An initial round of RT-PCR targeting the TCR CDR3 relied on the HTBI primer set.

The material was peripheral blood mononuclear cells (PBMCs), obtained at new diagnosis, from a patient treated with antithyroid drugs. The clonotype was recovered from a woman younger than 35 with Graves disease. The chain employs TRBV6-1 and TRBJ1-1; D perhaps matches TRBD1 (5 bases). This CDR3 reads CASSGAGRAVAEAFF. For the CDR3, the DNA is TGTGCCAGCAGTGGGGCAGGGCGGGCCGTCGCTGAAGCTTTCTTT.